These 17 T cell receptor beta chains share one sample of origin, sequenced in a study of cytotoxic CD8 clonotypes in ibrutinib-treated CLL. Some clones are missing from TCRdb's copy, which holds only in-frame ones; the method was immunoSEQ multiplex PCR. This table holds 250,000 or so clones, 60% to 75% found once. This sample comprised PBMCs, obtained after 24 months of ibrutinib treatment. The receptors here all came from a human donor with chronic lymphocytic leukemia.

This rearrangement joins TRBV2 to TRBJ2-3; D remains ambiguous. Germline-derived CDR1 and CDR2 are SNHLY and FYNNEI. This CDR3 has 11 residues. V gave up 4 bases and J gave up 5 bases, with 4 bases separating them. DNA of the CDR3: TGTGCCAGCAGTGGACGAGATACGCAGTATTTT. It is translated as CASSGRDTQYF.

The CDR3 reads CASSLRTGETYEQYF. DNA for the CDR3: TGTGCCAGCAGCCTCCGGACAGGAGAGACCTACGAGCAGTACTTC. This chain joins TRBV27 and TRBJ2-7; 7 nucleotides agree with TRBD1. The germline CDR1 and CDR2 sequences are MNHEY and SMNVEV (reference sequence). V dropped 6 bases and J dropped 2; count of bases not matched to a gene: 10. This CDR3 contains 15 residues.

The chain links TRBV5-1 to TRBJ2-7; D may be TRBD1 (6 bases). This CDR3 is 14 amino acids long. Between the trimmed V and J ends, which lost 6 bases and 4 bases, there was a span of 17 bases. Germline CDR1 reads SGHRS; CDR2 reads YFSETQ. CDR3 sequence: CASTLGRGDYEQYF. The CDR3 region has the DNA TGCGCCAGCACCCTTGGCAGGGGTGATTACGAGCAGTACTTC.

This chain uses TRBV6-1 with TRBJ2-1, with D perhaps TRBD2 (6 bases). Germline CDR1 reads MNHNS; CDR2 reads SASEGT. V was trimmed by 1 base and J by 7 bases, leaving 11 bases between them. The CDR3 totals 14 residues. The CDR3 loop is CASSEVAEKNEQFF. The CDR3, as DNA: TGTGCCAGCAGTGAAGTAGCGGAGAAAAATGAGCAGTTCTTC.

This chain connects TRBV30 to TRBJ1-4, with no clear D. This CDR3 is built from 14 residues. Germline V gene sequence: CDR1 GTSNPN, CDR2 SVGIG (reference sequence). V dropped 2 bases and J dropped 0 bases, with 7 bases sitting between them. CDR3 nucleotide sequence: TGTGCCTGGAGTCTGGGAGCAACTAATGAAAAACTGTTTTTT. Protein product: CAWSLGATNEKLFF.

This clone was detected a few times. The J gene is TRBJ2-7, the V gene TRBV18; TRBD1 is a possible D gene (5 bases). From germline, CDR1 is KGHSH and CDR2 LQKENI. V was shortened by 2 bases and J by 12 bases, with 14 bases between the two germline ends. This CDR3 is 12 amino acids long. The CDR3 is CASSPDLGVLYF. The DNA for the CDR3 is TGTGCCAGCTCACCAGACCTAGGGGTTCTGTACTTC.

The V call is TRBV19, the J call TRBJ2-1; TRBD2 aligns across 7 bases. Trimming at V came to 5 bases and at J to 0 bases, leaving 10 bases not matched to a gene. The CDR3 contains 17 residues. Germline V gene data show CDR1 as LNHDA and CDR2 as SQIVND (reference sequence). CDR3 sequence reads: CASSFPSSGSSYNEQFF. CDR3 DNA: TGTGCCAGTAGTTTTCCTTCTAGCGGTAGCTCCTACAATGAGCAGTTCTTC.

The gene calls are TRBV12-5 and TRBJ2-7; the match to TRBD2 covers 9 bases. CDR1 and CDR2 from the germline V gene are LGHNT and FRNRAP. Trimming took 0 bases from V and 4 from J; bases not matched to a gene: 16. The CDR3 runs 19 residues. DNA of the CDR3: TGTGCTAGTGGTTTGGTACACCCATTGAATAGCGGGAGTGAGTACGAGCAGTACTTC. Protein sequence: CASGLVHPLNSGSEYEQYF.

The chain is built from TRBV9 and TRBJ2-1; 14 bases fit TRBD2. The CDR3 spans 16 residues. Germline CDR1 reads SGDLS; CDR2 reads YYNGEE. The V gene end was trimmed by 0 bases and the J gene end by 7 bases; junction bases not matched to a gene: 3. The CDR3 DNA follows: TGTGCCAGCAGCGTAGTCGGGACTAGCGGGAGTAATGAGCAGTTCTTC. The encoded protein is CASSVVGTSGSNEQFF.

This clone has a handful of counts. The chain joins TRBV6-1 to TRBJ1-5; D is perhaps TRBD1 (5 bases). V lost 5 bases and J 6 bases, leaving 14 bases between the germline ends. From germline, CDR1 is MNHNS and CDR2 SASEGT. CDR3 length: 14 residues. CDR3 residues: CASSLQGSGQPQHF. The DNA for the CDR3 is TGTGCCAGCAGTTTGCAGGGCTCAGGTCAGCCCCAGCATTTT.

This clone was seen only a few times. The rearrangement links TRBV5-1 to TRBJ2-7; D possibly matches TRBD1 or TRBD2 (7 bases each). The CDR3 spans 16 residues. CDR1 is SGHRS and CDR2 is YFSETQ in the germline V gene. The V and J ends lost 4 bases and 5 bases respectively, with 22 bases between them. The CDR3, as DNA: TGCGCCAGCAGCGGGGAGGGGACAGCCACCCCCCACGAGCAGTACTTC. It is translated as CASSGEGTATPHEQYF.

The chain combines TRBV2 with TRBJ2-3; D is undetermined. The CDR3 has 14 amino acids. Per germline, CDR1 SNHLY and CDR2 FYNNEI. V was clipped by 8 bases and J by 2 bases, with 14 bases between them. The CDR3 DNA follows: TGTGCCAGCGAGACCACGCCTTCCACAGATACGCAGTATTTT. Translation gives CASETTPSTDTQYF.

CDR3 residues: CASRKGLVGTGELFF. The CDR3 nucleotides are TGTGCCAGCAGAAAGGGACTAGTGGGTACCGGGGAGCTGTTTTTT. This chain joins TRBV6-5 and TRBJ2-2; 8 bases align to TRBD2. The CDR3 runs to 15 residues. With 6 bases clipped from V and 5 bases from J, the junction kept 8 bases outside the gene matches. Germline-derived CDR1 and CDR2 are MNHEY and SVGAGI.

The CDR3 is CSVEESVRDTQYF. The CDR3 coding sequence is TGCAGCGTTGAGGAAAGCGTCAGGGATACGCAGTATTTT. The chain links TRBV29-1 to TRBJ2-3, with D unclear. The germline V and J ends were trimmed by 3 bases and 6 bases, with 13 bases remaining between them. The germline V gene has CDR1 SQVTM and CDR2 ANQGSEA. The CDR3 is 13 residues long.

This clone turned up a few times. The chain employs TRBV18 and TRBJ1-5, with D possibly being TRBD1 (5 bases). CDR1 is KGHSH, CDR2 LQKENI, per germline. CDR3 length: 14 residues. V shed 5 bases and J shed 0 bases, with 8 bases lying between them. The CDR3 loop reads CASSAGISNQPQHF. Here the CDR3 DNA reads TGTGCCAGCTCAGCAGGGATTAGCAATCAGCCCCAGCATTTT.

The chain recombines TRBV7-9 with TRBJ1-5; D call uncertain. This CDR3 spans 16 amino acids. Between the trimmed V and J ends, which lost 4 bases and 1 base, there was a span of 14 bases. In germline, CDR1 is SEHNR, CDR2 FQNEAQ (reference sequence). The CDR3 protein is CASSSTDGSSNQPQHF. In DNA form, the CDR3 reads TGTGCCAGCAGCTCAACGGACGGAAGCAGCAATCAGCCCCAGCATTTT.

This chain connects TRBV6-4 to TRBJ2-2, with TRBD2 matching over 12 bases. Trimming at V came to 6 bases and at J to 4 bases, leaving 0 bases not matched to a gene. Per the germline V gene, CDR1 is MRHNA and CDR2 is SNTAGT. This CDR3 has 14 residues. CDR3 bases: TGTGCCAGCAGACTAGCGGGAGGCACCGGGGAGCTGTTTTTT. Protein: CASRLAGGTGELFF.